The 20 T cell receptor beta chains below come from one sample, sequenced in a study of response to subunit inactivated influenza vaccine. A single record per CDR3 protein comes from TCRdb applying MiXCR to the RT-PCR reads. The table has hundreds of thousands of distinct CDR3 sequences, 13% to 15% seen once. Sequences were derived from PBMCs from blood, sampled around 14 days before vaccination. These receptors all come from a man in his fifties or sixties who received an inactivated influenza vaccine.

This rearrangement joins TRBV28 to TRBJ1-4; D perhaps matches TRBD1 (5 bases). Between the trimmed V and J ends, which lost 6 bases and 2 bases, there was a span of 19 bases. In germline, CDR1 is MDHEN, CDR2 SYDVKM. This CDR3 spans 17 amino acids. The DNA for the CDR3 is TGTGCCAGCAGCTTAGCCGGGACTACTTGGACTAATGAAAAACTGTTTTTT. The encoded protein is CASSLAGTTWTNEKLFF.

The chain carries TRBV5-1 and TRBJ2-1; 9 bases fit TRBD2. The V segment lost 0 bases and the J segment 7 bases; nucleotides outside the gene matches: 5. This CDR3 region has 15 residues. Germline V CDR1 and CDR2: SGHRS, YFSETQ. This chain's CDR3 is CASSLETSGLNEQFF. CDR3 sequence (DNA): TGCGCCAGCAGCTTGGAAACTAGCGGGTTGAATGAGCAGTTCTTC.

This clonotype appeared many times. The chain links TRBV2 to TRBJ2-7, with a possible D match to TRBD1 (5 bases). In germline, CDR1 is SNHLY, CDR2 FYNNEI. This CDR3 is built from 14 residues. With 8 bases removed from V and 5 bases from J, the gap between germline ends came to 19 bases. The CDR3, as DNA: TGTGCCAGCTCTCCCTATGGGGCCTTAAACGAGCAGTACTTC. Amino acid sequence: CASSPYGALNEQYF.

This clonotype was counted only a few times. The chain couples TRBV6-4 to TRBJ2-1; 9 nucleotides agree with TRBD2. The CDR3 spans 18 residues. Germline V lookup: CDR1 MRHNA, CDR2 SNTAGT. The ends lost 6 bases at V and 0 bases at J; junction bases unmatched: 12. DNA for the CDR3: TGTGCCAGCAGCCTTAATGGAGCGGGAGGTAGCTCCTACAATGAGCAGTTCTTC. The encoded protein is CASSLNGAGGSSYNEQFF.

The table lists this clonotype with many counts. The chain combines TRBV6-2 or TRBV6-3 with TRBJ1-5, with 7 bases identical to TRBD1. The germline gives CDR1 MNHEY, CDR2 SVGEGT. With 6 bases clipped from V and 0 bases from J, the junction kept 8 bases outside the gene matches. The CDR3 length is 16 residues. This CDR3 is CASRTGTDLSNQPQHF. For the CDR3, the DNA is TGTGCCAGCAGGACCGGGACAGATCTTAGCAATCAGCCCCAGCATTTT.

This clonotype has just a few counts. The V and J genes are TRBV10-3 and TRBJ2-2; tentative D call: TRBD2 (6 bases). Trimming left V 4 bases short and J 4 bases short, with 13 bases between. The germline CDR1 and CDR2 sequences are ENHRY and SYGVKD. The CDR3 is made up of 15 amino acids. This CDR3 is CAISAAGLGTGELFF. The CDR3 coding sequence is TGTGCCATCAGTGCGGCGGGGTTGGGCACCGGGGAGCTGTTTTTT.

The V and J genes are TRBV7-3 and TRBJ1-6; 9 bases fit TRBD1. CDR1 is SGHTA, CDR2 FQGTGA, per germline. V was pared by 3 bases and J by 5 bases, with 20 bases of the junction left unmatched. CDR3 length equals 21 residues. The CDR3 nucleotides read TGTGCCAGCAGCTTGACGGTCATCTTTAGTGTGACAGGGGGGAATAATTCACCCCTCCACTTT. Translating it yields CASSLTVIFSVTGGNNSPLHF.

There are many counts of this clonotype. The chain is built from TRBV12-3 or TRBV12-4 and TRBJ2-5, with 11 bases aligning to TRBD1. V was clipped by 5 bases and J by 5 bases; unmatched bases: 7. The CDR3 consists of 15 residues. CDR3 bases: TGTGCCAGCAGTGCTGGACAGGGGGCAGGGGAGACCCAGTACTTC. Translation gives CASSAGQGAGETQYF.

The genes are TRBV12-3 or TRBV12-4 and TRBJ2-5, with TRBD2 identical over 10 bases. This CDR3 is built from 14 residues. Germline trimming cut 6 bases from V and 3 bases from J; bases unmatched to any gene: 4. DNA for the CDR3: TGTGCCAGCAGATGGACTAGCGGAAAAGAGACCCAGTACTTC. It yields the protein CASRWTSGKETQYF.

This clonotype showed up just a few times. V and J are TRBV4-3 and TRBJ1-4; the D is unclear. The CDR3 contains 13 residues. Trimming shortened V by 6 bases and J by 8 bases, and 13 bases separated the two germline ends. Looked up from germline, CDR1 is LGHNA and CDR2 is YSLEER. The CDR3 sequence: CASSPERGEKLFF. CDR3 sequence (DNA): TGCGCCAGCAGTCCTGAAAGAGGAGAAAAACTGTTTTTT.

The V and J genes are TRBV7-2 and TRBJ2-7, with 12 bases lining up with TRBD2. Germline CDR1 SGHTA, CDR2 FQGNSA. Trimming took 5 bases from V and 7 from J; bases not matched to a gene: 9. The CDR3 is made up of 15 amino acids. As DNA, the CDR3 is TGTGCCAGCAGCCCCCCTAGCGGGGGGGCGGGGGAGCAGTACTTC. It encodes CASSPPSGGAGEQYF.

The chain links TRBV20-1 to TRBJ2-5, with D tentatively TRBD1 (6 bases). Germline V gene lookup returns CDR1 DFQATT and CDR2 SNEGSKA (reference sequence). V lost 4 bases and J 2 bases, leaving 17 bases between the germline ends. This CDR3 comprises 15 residues. In DNA, the CDR3 is TGCAGTGCTAAACAGACAGGAGTTTTTCAAGAGACCCAGTACTTC. Encoded protein: CSAKQTGVFQETQYF.

The chain combines TRBV20-1 with TRBJ2-7, with D possibly matching TRBD2 (6 bases). CDR1 and CDR2 (germline): DFQATT, SNEGSKA (reference sequence). Trimming pared 0 bases from V and 2 bases from J, leaving 14 bases between. The CDR3 runs to 15 residues. The CDR3 DNA sequence: TGCAGTGCTAGAGACCTTCGGGCTAGCGCCTACGAGCAGTACTTC. Residues: CSARDLRASAYEQYF.

The genes are TRBV30 and TRBJ2-7; TRBD1 aligns across 7 bases. V lost 3 bases, J lost 6 bases, and 8 bases stayed unmatched. The germline gives CDR1 GTSNPN, CDR2 SVGIG (reference sequence). The CDR3 loop spans 13 amino acids. CDR3 nucleotide sequence: TGTGCCTGGAGGGGACAGTCCCTGGGCGAGCAGTACTTC. Amino acid sequence: CAWRGQSLGEQYF.

This clonotype came up a few times. The gene calls are TRBV5-1 and TRBJ2-1; D may be TRBD2 (6 bases). The CDR3 covers 14 residues. Trimming cost V 0 bases and J 8 bases, with 12 bases left between them. Per germline, CDR1 SGHRS and CDR2 YFSETQ. The CDR3 is CASSLANGGDEQFF. CDR3 coding DNA: TGCGCCAGCAGCTTGGCCAATGGAGGGGATGAGCAGTTCTTC.

This clonotype was counted many times. The V call is TRBV5-6, the J call TRBJ2-1; no reliable D call. Trimming pared 4 bases from V and 4 bases from J, leaving 9 bases between. CDR1 SGHDT and CDR2 YYEEEE come from the germline V gene. The CDR3 has 13 residues. The CDR3 bases are TGTGCCAGCAGCCTCGTGACGTACAATGAGCAGTTCTTC. This sequence encodes CASSLVTYNEQFF.

Only a few counts were recorded for this clonotype. The CDR3 is CASRTDGSSGNTIYF. The CDR3 bases are TGTGCCAGCAGAACGGACGGCAGCTCTGGAAACACCATATATTTT. The gene calls are TRBV27 and TRBJ1-3; no firm D call. The V gene lost 6 bases and the J gene lost 0 bases, with 12 bases spanning the gap. Germline V lookup: CDR1 MNHEY, CDR2 SMNVEV (reference sequence). The CDR3 has 15 amino acids.

The rearrangement links TRBV3-1 to TRBJ2-2; D is undetermined. V lost 0 bases to trimming and J lost 7 bases, with 18 bases between them. CDR1 LGHDT and CDR2 YNNKEL come from the germline V gene (reference sequence). The CDR3 runs to 17 residues. The CDR3 coding sequence is TGTGCCAGCAGCCAAGATGGAGTAGCAATCCTGGGCGGGGAGCTGTTTTTT. It encodes CASSQDGVAILGGELFF.

This clonotype has just a few counts. The J gene is TRBJ2-1, the V gene TRBV4-3; 13 nucleotides match TRBD2. CDR1 and CDR2 (germline): LGHNA, YSLEER. CDR3 size: 16 residues. Trimming took 0 bases from V and 10 from J; bases not matched to a gene: 6. The CDR3 sequence: CASSQDRTSGGGEQFF. The CDR3 DNA reads TGCGCCAGCAGCCAAGACCGGACTAGCGGGGGAGGGGAGCAGTTCTTC.

This clonotype was observed a few times. The CDR3 DNA sequence: TGCAGTGCTAGAGGCTCGCGGGGTTACTCCTACGAGCAGTACTTC. Protein sequence: CSARGSRGYSYEQYF. The rearrangement links TRBV20-1 to TRBJ2-7, with a weak D call TRBD2 (6 bases). The CDR3 contains 15 residues. V was shortened by 1 base and J by 0 bases, with 13 bases between the two germline ends. CDR1 is DFQATT, CDR2 SNEGSKA, per germline (reference sequence).